A selection of T cell receptor beta chains follows, all from one sample in a study of blood T cell repertoires in COVID-19. Clones were read by immunoSEQ multiplex PCR, and TCRdb kept only the in-frame ones, dropping some. The sample consists of approximately 210,000 clones, roughly 79% of them appearing once. Material for sequencing was PBMCs or T cells enriched from blood (not recorded which). Receptors were obtained from a woman in her fifties or sixties with acute COVID-19. Both conserved end residues are part of each CDR3. The order of the fields is clone size, V gene, J gene, D gene, CDR3 protein, CDR3 DNA. A D gene is named only where the DNA matches it firmly. Rows give clone size only sometimes, using once, few, many, or a class for an expanded clone.

abundance: .; v_gene: TRBV7-2; j_gene: TRBJ1-2; d_gene: TRBD1; CDR3aa: CASSSNRGFINANYGYTF; CDR3nt: TGTGCCAGCAGCTCGAACAGGGGGTTTATCAATGCTAACTATGGCTACACCTTC
abundance: .; v_gene: TRBV7-9; j_gene: TRBJ2-7; d_gene: .; CDR3aa: CASSLAGAAYEQYF; CDR3nt: TGTGCCAGCAGCTTAGCGGGGGCCGCCTACGAGCAGTACTTC
abundance: .; v_gene: TRBV9; j_gene: TRBJ2-2; d_gene: TRBD1; CDR3aa: CASSVGDRGQHTGELFF; CDR3nt: TGTGCCAGCAGCGTAGGTGACAGGGGGCAGCACACCGGGGAGCTGTTTTTT
abundance: .; v_gene: TRBV2; j_gene: TRBJ2-7; d_gene: TRBD1; CDR3aa: CASSGTVVSEQYF; CDR3nt: TGTGCCAGCTCCGGGACAGTCGTTAGCGAGCAGTACTTC
abundance: .; v_gene: TRBV10-3; j_gene: TRBJ1-1; d_gene: .; CDR3aa: CAIRDGGNTEAFF; CDR3nt: TGTGCCATCAGAGACGGCGGGAACACTGAAGCTTTCTTT
abundance: .; v_gene: TRBV6-5; j_gene: TRBJ2-5; d_gene: TRBD2; CDR3aa: CASSPGLATKETQYF; CDR3nt: TGTGCCAGCAGTCCGGGACTAGCGACCAAAGAGACCCAGTACTTC
abundance: .; v_gene: TRBV4-1; j_gene: TRBJ1-4; d_gene: TRBD1; CDR3aa: CASSPGQGGGNEKLFF; CDR3nt: TGCGCCAGCAGCCCGGGACAGGGAGGCGGTAATGAAAAACTGTTTTTT
abundance: .; v_gene: TRBV5-1; j_gene: TRBJ2-3; d_gene: TRBD1; CDR3aa: CASSNTGVSTDTQYF; CDR3nt: TGCGCCAGCAGCAATACAGGGGTGAGCACAGATACGCAGTATTTT
abundance: once; v_gene: TRBV5-8; j_gene: TRBJ1-3; d_gene: .; CDR3aa: CASSLRTGSGNTIYF; CDR3nt: TGTGCCAGCAGCTTGCGTACAGGGAGTGGAAACACCATATATTTT
abundance: .; v_gene: TRBV19; j_gene: TRBJ2-7; d_gene: TRBD2; CDR3aa: CASTRTSGPYEQYF; CDR3nt: TGTGCCAGTACCCGGACTAGCGGACCCTACGAGCAGTACTTC
abundance: few; v_gene: TRBV18; j_gene: TRBJ2-2; d_gene: .; CDR3aa: CASSYSRLNTGELFF; CDR3nt: TGTGCCAGCTCGTACAGCAGACTAAACACCGGGGAGCTGTTTTTT
abundance: .; v_gene: TRBV6-6; j_gene: TRBJ2-1; d_gene: TRBD2; CDR3aa: CASSSTSGEQFF; CDR3nt: TGTGCCAGCAGCTCGACTAGCGGTGAGCAGTTCTTC
abundance: .; v_gene: TRBV23-1; j_gene: TRBJ2-2; d_gene: .; CDR3aa: CASRPDDRAANTGELFF; CDR3nt: TGCGCCAGCCGCCCAGACGACAGAGCCGCGAACACCGGGGAGCTGTTTTTT
abundance: .; v_gene: TRBV10-3; j_gene: TRBJ1-5; d_gene: .; CDR3aa: CAISEGGVQPQHF; CDR3nt: TGTGCCATCAGTGAGGGAGGGGTGCAGCCCCAGCATTTT
abundance: .; v_gene: TRBV5-6; j_gene: TRBJ1-5; d_gene: TRBD1; CDR3aa: CASSCVPDRASYSNQPQHF; CDR3nt: TGTGCCAGCAGCTGTGTGCCGGACAGGGCCTCGTATAGCAATCAGCCCCAGCATTTT
abundance: .; v_gene: TRBV4-1; j_gene: TRBJ1-4; d_gene: .; CDR3aa: CASSQDYPGGREEKLFF; CDR3nt: TGCGCCAGCAGCCAAGACTACCCCGGGGGGCGCGAGGAAAAACTGTTTTTT
abundance: .; v_gene: TRBV3-1/TRBV3-2; j_gene: TRBJ1-3; d_gene: .; CDR3aa: CASGGGSSGNTIYF; CDR3nt: TGTGCCAGCGGCGGAGGAAGCTCTGGAAACACCATATATTTT
abundance: once; v_gene: TRBV20-1; j_gene: TRBJ2-1; d_gene: TRBD1; CDR3aa: CSARDQGQLFF; CDR3nt: TGCAGTGCTAGAGATCAGGGACAGTTGTTCTTC
abundance: .; v_gene: TRBV4-3; j_gene: TRBJ1-2; d_gene: .; CDR3aa: CASSQDPGDGQYGYTF; CDR3nt: TGCGCCAGCAGCCAGGACCCAGGAGACGGACAATATGGCTACACCTTC
abundance: .; v_gene: TRBV6-5; j_gene: TRBJ1-5; d_gene: TRBD1; CDR3aa: CASRYDRDSQPQHF; CDR3nt: TGTGCCAGCAGATACGACAGGGACTCTCAGCCCCAGCATTTT
abundance: few; v_gene: TRBV28; j_gene: TRBJ1-2; d_gene: .; CDR3aa: CASSLGQFASSGYTF; CDR3nt: TGTGCCAGCAGCCTTGGACAGTTCGCGTCAAGCGGCTACACCTTC
abundance: .; v_gene: TRBV7-3; j_gene: TRBJ2-2; d_gene: TRBD2; CDR3aa: CASSLGLAGVFGTGELFF; CDR3nt: TGTGCCAGCAGTTTGGGACTAGCGGGAGTCTTTGGGACCGGGGAGCTGTTTTTT
abundance: .; v_gene: TRBV28; j_gene: TRBJ2-7; d_gene: TRBD2; CDR3aa: CASSLRRLAGWHEQYF; CDR3nt: TGTGCCAGCAGTTTACGTCGACTAGCGGGGTGGCACGAGCAGTACTTC
abundance: .; v_gene: TRBV5-5; j_gene: TRBJ2-3; d_gene: .; CDR3aa: CASSLATNSDTQYF; CDR3nt: TGTGCCAGCAGCTTGGCGACTAACTCAGATACGCAGTATTTT
abundance: few; v_gene: TRBV7-2; j_gene: TRBJ2-1; d_gene: TRBD2; CDR3aa: CASSPRGGPYNEQFF; CDR3nt: TGTGCCAGCAGCCCGCGGGGGGGGCCCTACAATGAGCAGTTCTTC
abundance: .; v_gene: TRBV6-5; j_gene: TRBJ1-6; d_gene: .; CDR3aa: CASRGDFLSSPLHF; CDR3nt: TGTGCCAGCAGGGGGGACTTCTTAAGTTCACCCCTCCACTTT
abundance: .; v_gene: TRBV29-1; j_gene: TRBJ2-5; d_gene: TRBD1; CDR3aa: CSVEGKGARETQYF; CDR3nt: TGCAGCGTTGAAGGAAAGGGGGCGAGGGAGACCCAGTACTTC
abundance: .; v_gene: TRBV6-5; j_gene: TRBJ1-2; d_gene: .; CDR3aa: CASLPFDYGYTF; CDR3nt: TGTGCCAGCCTCCCTTTTGACTATGGCTACACCTTC
abundance: few; v_gene: TRBV19; j_gene: TRBJ1-2; d_gene: .; CDR3aa: CASRTAATNYGYTF; CDR3nt: TGTGCCAGTAGGACGGCGGCTACTAACTATGGCTACACCTTC
abundance: .; v_gene: TRBV15; j_gene: TRBJ2-1; d_gene: TRBD1; CDR3aa: CATSRAGGYNEQFF; CDR3nt: TGTGCCACCAGCAGGGCAGGGGGCTACAATGAGCAGTTCTTC
abundance: .; v_gene: TRBV28; j_gene: TRBJ1-2; d_gene: TRBD1; CDR3aa: CASGQGGSGGAGGYTF; CDR3nt: TGTGCCAGCGGTCAGGGGGGCTCTGGGGGCGCGGGCGGCTACACCTTC
abundance: few; v_gene: TRBV20-1; j_gene: TRBJ2-7; d_gene: .; CDR3aa: CSARPGLEQYF; CDR3nt: TGCAGTGCAAGGCCAGGCCTGGAGCAGTACTTC
abundance: .; v_gene: TRBV5-1; j_gene: TRBJ2-5; d_gene: TRBD2; CDR3aa: CASSLAGETQYF; CDR3nt: TGCGCCAGCAGCCTAGCGGGAGAGACCCAGTACTTC
abundance: .; v_gene: TRBV5-1; j_gene: TRBJ1-1; d_gene: .; CDR3aa: CASSLEGLSTEAFF; CDR3nt: TGCGCCAGCAGCTTGGAGGGGTTAAGCACTGAAGCTTTCTTT
abundance: .; v_gene: TRBV19; j_gene: TRBJ1-2; d_gene: .; CDR3aa: CASSISDYGYTF; CDR3nt: TGTGCCAGTAGTATCTCCGACTATGGCTACACCTTC
abundance: .; v_gene: TRBV19; j_gene: TRBJ1-1; d_gene: .; CDR3aa: CASSNPGKNTEAFF; CDR3nt: TGTGCCAGTAGTAATCCCGGGAAAAACACTGAAGCTTTCTTT
abundance: .; v_gene: TRBV7-8; j_gene: TRBJ1-1; d_gene: .; CDR3aa: CASSLRSTWEGATEAFF; CDR3nt: TGTGCCAGCAGCTTAAGATCGACCTGGGAAGGGGCGACTGAAGCTTTCTTT
abundance: .; v_gene: TRBV11-2; j_gene: TRBJ1-5; d_gene: .; CDR3aa: CASSLDLGGAGNNQPQHF; CDR3nt: TGTGCCAGCAGCTTAGATTTGGGGGGAGCGGGCAATAATCAGCCCCAGCATTTT
abundance: .; v_gene: TRBV5-8; j_gene: TRBJ2-5; d_gene: TRBD1; CDR3aa: CASSLLQGGETQYF; CDR3nt: TGTGCCAGCAGCTTGTTACAGGGGGGCGAGACCCAGTACTTC
abundance: .; v_gene: TRBV5-4; j_gene: TRBJ1-2; d_gene: .; CDR3aa: CASSLARDYGYTF; CDR3nt: TGTGCCAGCAGCTTGGCCAGGGACTATGGCTACACCTTC
abundance: .; v_gene: TRBV9; j_gene: TRBJ2-7; d_gene: TRBD1; CDR3aa: CASSDLDRGKQYF; CDR3nt: TGTGCCAGCAGCGACTTGGACAGGGGGAAGCAGTACTTC
abundance: .; v_gene: TRBV4-3; j_gene: TRBJ1-2; d_gene: .; CDR3aa: CASRLIQGASNYGYTF; CDR3nt: TGCGCCAGCAGACTCATACAGGGAGCCTCGAACTATGGCTACACCTTC
abundance: .; v_gene: TRBV28; j_gene: TRBJ2-1; d_gene: .; CDR3aa: CASSLFGNEQFF; CDR3nt: TGTGCCAGCAGTTTATTCGGGAATGAGCAGTTCTTC
abundance: .; v_gene: TRBV29-1; j_gene: TRBJ1-2; d_gene: TRBD1; CDR3aa: CSVVLVSGQGEGNYGYTF; CDR3nt: TGCAGCGTTGTTTTGGTTTCGGGACAGGGGGAGGGTAACTATGGCTACACCTTC
abundance: few; v_gene: TRBV28; j_gene: TRBJ1-5; d_gene: .; CDR3aa: CASSFLGVGGGNQPQHF; CDR3nt: TGTGCCAGCAGTTTCCTGGGGGTGGGAGGGGGCAATCAGCCCCAGCATTTT
abundance: .; v_gene: TRBV19; j_gene: TRBJ1-5; d_gene: TRBD1; CDR3aa: CASSTRTGGGQPQHF; CDR3nt: TGTGCCAGTAGTACCCGGACAGGGGGGGGTCAGCCCCAGCATTTT
abundance: .; v_gene: TRBV2; j_gene: TRBJ1-6; d_gene: .; CDR3aa: CASSPTINNSPLHF; CDR3nt: TGTGCCAGCAGTCCCACTATTAATAATTCACCCCTCCACTTT
abundance: few; v_gene: TRBV28; j_gene: TRBJ2-6; d_gene: TRBD1; CDR3aa: CASSLPKTGAGANVLTF; CDR3nt: TGTGCCAGCAGTTTACCCAAGACAGGGGCTGGGGCCAACGTCCTGACTTTC
abundance: .; v_gene: TRBV7-2; j_gene: TRBJ2-3; d_gene: TRBD2; CDR3aa: CASSSGPSGGPSDTQYF; CDR3nt: TGTGCCAGCAGCTCGGGCCCTAGCGGCGGCCCATCAGATACGCAGTATTTT
abundance: .; v_gene: TRBV5-6; j_gene: TRBJ1-3; d_gene: .; CDR3aa: CASSLLGNTIYF; CDR3nt: TGTGCCAGCAGCTTGTTAGGAAACACCATATATTTT
abundance: .; v_gene: TRBV5-1; j_gene: TRBJ1-6; d_gene: TRBD1; CDR3aa: CASSWGDRGSHSPLHF; CDR3nt: TGCGCCAGCAGCTGGGGGGACAGGGGTTCTCATTCACCCCTCCACTTT
abundance: .; v_gene: TRBV27; j_gene: TRBJ2-3; d_gene: .; CDR3aa: CASSLPAGGSDTQYF; CDR3nt: TGTGCCAGCAGTTTACCGGCAGGGGGGTCGGATACGCAGTATTTT
abundance: .; v_gene: TRBV4-1; j_gene: TRBJ1-3; d_gene: .; CDR3aa: CASSLGGVGADTIYF; CDR3nt: TGCGCCAGCAGCCTCGGGGGGGTAGGGGCAGACACCATATATTTT
abundance: once; v_gene: TRBV20-1; j_gene: TRBJ2-5; d_gene: .; CDR3aa: CSGKKETQYF; CDR3nt: TGCAGTGGTAAAAAAGAGACCCAGTACTTC
abundance: once; v_gene: TRBV4-1; j_gene: TRBJ2-7; d_gene: TRBD2; CDR3aa: CASSQGLAGVEQYF; CDR3nt: TGCGCCAGCAGCCAAGGGCTAGCGGGGGTCGAGCAGTACTTC
abundance: .; v_gene: TRBV21-1; j_gene: TRBJ2-7; d_gene: .; CDR3aa: CASSKGWWSGGSSYEQYF; CDR3nt: TGTGCCAGCAGCAAAGGCTGGTGGAGCGGGGGGAGCTCCTACGAGCAGTACTTC
abundance: .; v_gene: TRBV21-1; j_gene: TRBJ2-1; d_gene: .; CDR3aa: CASSKPAIDRSSYNEQFF; CDR3nt: TGTGCCAGCAGCAAACCCGCTATAGACAGGAGCTCCTACAATGAGCAGTTCTTC
abundance: .; v_gene: TRBV25-1; j_gene: TRBJ1-2; d_gene: TRBD1; CDR3aa: CASSEYGQGIGGYTF; CDR3nt: TGTGCCAGCAGTGAATACGGACAGGGGATCGGTGGCTACACCTTC
abundance: few; v_gene: TRBV28; j_gene: TRBJ1-6; d_gene: .; CDR3aa: CASSLSGGQSPLHF; CDR3nt: TGTGCCAGCAGTTTATCGGGGGGCCAGTCACCCCTCCACTTT